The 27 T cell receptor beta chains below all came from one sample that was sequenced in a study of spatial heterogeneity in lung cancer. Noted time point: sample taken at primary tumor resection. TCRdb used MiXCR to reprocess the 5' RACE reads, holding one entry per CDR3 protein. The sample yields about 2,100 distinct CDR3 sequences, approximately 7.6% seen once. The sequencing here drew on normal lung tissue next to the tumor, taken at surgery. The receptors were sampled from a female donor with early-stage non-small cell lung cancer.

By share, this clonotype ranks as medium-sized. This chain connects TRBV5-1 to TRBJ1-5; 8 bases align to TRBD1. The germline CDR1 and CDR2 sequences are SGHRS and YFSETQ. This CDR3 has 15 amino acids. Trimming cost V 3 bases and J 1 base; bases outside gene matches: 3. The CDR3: CASSSTGDSNQPQHF. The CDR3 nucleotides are TGCGCCAGCAGCTCGACAGGGGACAGCAATCAGCCCCAGCATTTT.

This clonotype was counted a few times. Here the CDR3 reads CASSLEEGTRTLHF. DNA of the CDR3: TGTGCCAGCAGCTTAGAGGAGGGGACTAGAACCCTCCACTTT. The chain couples TRBV7-2 to TRBJ1-6, with D possibly being TRBD1 (5 bases). The V gene lost 1 base and the J gene lost 14 bases, with 15 bases spanning the gap. Looked up from germline, CDR1 is SGHTA and CDR2 is FQGNSA. This CDR3 spans 14 amino acids.

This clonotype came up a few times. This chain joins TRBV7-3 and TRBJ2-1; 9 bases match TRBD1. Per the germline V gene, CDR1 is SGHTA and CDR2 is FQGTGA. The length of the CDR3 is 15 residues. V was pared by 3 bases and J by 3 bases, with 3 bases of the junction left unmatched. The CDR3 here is CASSLGQGIYNEQFF. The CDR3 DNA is TGTGCCAGCAGCTTGGGACAGGGAATCTACAATGAGCAGTTCTTC.

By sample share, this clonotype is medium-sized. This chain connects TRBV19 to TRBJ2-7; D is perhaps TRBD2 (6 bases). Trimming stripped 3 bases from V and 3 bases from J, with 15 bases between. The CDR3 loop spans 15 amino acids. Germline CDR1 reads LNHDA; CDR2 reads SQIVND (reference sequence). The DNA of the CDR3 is TGTGCCAGTAGTATGGTAGGAGGGATTGGCTACGAGCAGTACTTC. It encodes CASSMVGGIGYEQYF.

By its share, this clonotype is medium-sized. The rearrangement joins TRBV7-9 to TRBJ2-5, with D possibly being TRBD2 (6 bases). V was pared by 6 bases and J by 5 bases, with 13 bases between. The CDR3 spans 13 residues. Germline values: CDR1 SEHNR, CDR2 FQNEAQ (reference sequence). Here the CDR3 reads CASSFSGGETQYF. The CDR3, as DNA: TGTGCCAGCAGTTTTAGCGGAGGGGAGACCCAGTACTTC.

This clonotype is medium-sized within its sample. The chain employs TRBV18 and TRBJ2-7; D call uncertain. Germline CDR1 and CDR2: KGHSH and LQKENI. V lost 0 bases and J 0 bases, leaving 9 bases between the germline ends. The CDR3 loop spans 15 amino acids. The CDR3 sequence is CASSPPSQSSYEQYF. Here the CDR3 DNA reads TGTGCCAGCTCACCACCGTCCCAGAGCTCCTACGAGCAGTACTTC.

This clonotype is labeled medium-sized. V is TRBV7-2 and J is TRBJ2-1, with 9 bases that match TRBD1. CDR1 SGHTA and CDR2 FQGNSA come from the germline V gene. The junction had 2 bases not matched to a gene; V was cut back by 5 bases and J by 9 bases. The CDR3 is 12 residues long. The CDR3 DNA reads TGTGCCAGCAGCAGGACAGGGGTTGAGCAGTTCTTC. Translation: CASSRTGVEQFF.

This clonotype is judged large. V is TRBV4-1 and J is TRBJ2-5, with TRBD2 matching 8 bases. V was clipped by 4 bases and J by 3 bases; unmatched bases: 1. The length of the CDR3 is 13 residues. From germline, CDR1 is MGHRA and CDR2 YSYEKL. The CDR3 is CASSRAGEETQYF. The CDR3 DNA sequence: TGCGCCAGCAGCCGAGCGGGAGAAGAGACCCAGTACTTC.

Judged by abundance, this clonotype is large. CDR3: CASSFSGRDTEAFF. The CDR3 DNA reads TGCGCCAGCAGCTTCAGTGGACGGGACACTGAAGCTTTCTTT. The V and J genes are TRBV5-1 and TRBJ1-1, with D unresolved. This CDR3 comprises 14 residues. The germline CDR1 and CDR2 sequences are SGHRS and YFSETQ. Trimming took 2 bases from V and 3 from J, leaving 11 bases between them.

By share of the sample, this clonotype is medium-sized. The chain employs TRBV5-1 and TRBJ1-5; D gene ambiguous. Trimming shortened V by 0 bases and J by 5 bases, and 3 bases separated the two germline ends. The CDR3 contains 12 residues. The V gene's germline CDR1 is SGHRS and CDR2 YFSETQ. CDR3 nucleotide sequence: TGCGCCAGCAGCTTGGTGGATCAGCCCCAGCATTTT. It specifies CASSLVDQPQHF.

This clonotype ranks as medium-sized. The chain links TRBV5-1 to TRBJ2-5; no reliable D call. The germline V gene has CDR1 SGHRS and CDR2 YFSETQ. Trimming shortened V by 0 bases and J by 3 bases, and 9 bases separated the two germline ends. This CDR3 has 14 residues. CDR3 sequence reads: CASSLDSTKETQYF. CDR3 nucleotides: TGCGCCAGCAGCTTGGATTCGACCAAAGAGACCCAGTACTTC.

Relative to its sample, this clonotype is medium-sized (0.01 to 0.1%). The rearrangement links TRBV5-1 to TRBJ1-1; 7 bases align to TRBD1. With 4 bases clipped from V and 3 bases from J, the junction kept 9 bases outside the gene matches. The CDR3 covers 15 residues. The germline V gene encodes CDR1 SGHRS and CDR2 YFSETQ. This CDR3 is CASSVRTGGYTEAFF. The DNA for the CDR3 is TGCGCCAGCAGCGTCCGGACAGGTGGGTACACTGAAGCTTTCTTT.

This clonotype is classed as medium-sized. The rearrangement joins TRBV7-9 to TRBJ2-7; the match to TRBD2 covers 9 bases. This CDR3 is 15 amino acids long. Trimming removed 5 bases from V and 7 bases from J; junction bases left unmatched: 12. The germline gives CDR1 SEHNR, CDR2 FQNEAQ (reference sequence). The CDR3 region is CASSPGVAGAREQYF. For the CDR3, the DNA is TGTGCCAGCAGCCCTGGGGTAGCGGGAGCAAGAGAGCAGTACTTC.

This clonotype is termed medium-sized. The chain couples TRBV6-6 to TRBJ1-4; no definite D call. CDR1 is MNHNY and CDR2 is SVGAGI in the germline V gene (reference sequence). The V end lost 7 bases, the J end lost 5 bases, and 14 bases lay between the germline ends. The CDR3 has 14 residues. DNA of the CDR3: TGTGCCAGCATCGGAGGGAGGCGAAATGAAAAACTGTTTTTT. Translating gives CASIGGRRNEKLFF.

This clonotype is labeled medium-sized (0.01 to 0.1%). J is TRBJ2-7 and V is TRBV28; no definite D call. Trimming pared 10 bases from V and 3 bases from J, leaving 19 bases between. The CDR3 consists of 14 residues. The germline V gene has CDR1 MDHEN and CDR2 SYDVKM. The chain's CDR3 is CAIRRAQKFYEQYF. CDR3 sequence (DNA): TGTGCCATCCGAAGGGCCCAAAAATTCTACGAGCAGTACTTC.

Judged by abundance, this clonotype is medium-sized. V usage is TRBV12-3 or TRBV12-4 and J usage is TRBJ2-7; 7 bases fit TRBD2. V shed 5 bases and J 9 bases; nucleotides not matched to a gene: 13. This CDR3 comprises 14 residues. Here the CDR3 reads CASSPRLAGEGQYF. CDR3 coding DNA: TGTGCCAGCAGTCCCAGACTAGCTGGGGAGGGGCAGTACTTC.

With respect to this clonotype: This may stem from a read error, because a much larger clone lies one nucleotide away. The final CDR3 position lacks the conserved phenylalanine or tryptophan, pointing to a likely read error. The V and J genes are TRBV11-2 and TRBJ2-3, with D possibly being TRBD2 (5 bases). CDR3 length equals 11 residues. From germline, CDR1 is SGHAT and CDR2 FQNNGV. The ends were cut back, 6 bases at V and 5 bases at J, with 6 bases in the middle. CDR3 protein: CASREEDTQYS. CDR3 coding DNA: TGTGCCAGCAGGGAGGAAGATACGCAGTATTCT.

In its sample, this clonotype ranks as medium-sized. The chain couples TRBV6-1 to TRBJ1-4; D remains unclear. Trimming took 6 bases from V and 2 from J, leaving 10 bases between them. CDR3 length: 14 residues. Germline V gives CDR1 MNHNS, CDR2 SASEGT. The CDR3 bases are TGTGCCAGCAGCCTCGATCCCACTAATGAAAAACTGTTTTTT. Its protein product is CASSLDPTNEKLFF.

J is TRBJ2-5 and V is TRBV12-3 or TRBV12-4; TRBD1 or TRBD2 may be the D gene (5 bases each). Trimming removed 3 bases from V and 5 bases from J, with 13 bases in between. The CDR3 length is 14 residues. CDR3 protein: CASSFGAGWETQYF. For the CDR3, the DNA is TGTGCCAGCAGTTTCGGGGCAGGGTGGGAGACCCAGTACTTC.

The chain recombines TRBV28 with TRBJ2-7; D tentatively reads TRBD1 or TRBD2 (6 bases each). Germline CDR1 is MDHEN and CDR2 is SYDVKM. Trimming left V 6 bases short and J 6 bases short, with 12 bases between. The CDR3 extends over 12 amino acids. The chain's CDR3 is CASRQGLGEQYF. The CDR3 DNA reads TGTGCCAGCAGACAGGGACTTGGCGAGCAGTACTTC.

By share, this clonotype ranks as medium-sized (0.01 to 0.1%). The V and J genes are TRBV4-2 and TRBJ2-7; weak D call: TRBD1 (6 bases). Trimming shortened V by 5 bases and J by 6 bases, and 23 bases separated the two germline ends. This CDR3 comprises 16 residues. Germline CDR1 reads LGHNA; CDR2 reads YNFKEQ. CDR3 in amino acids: CASSSRQGLLGGEQYF. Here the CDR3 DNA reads TGTGCCAGCAGCAGTCGGCAGGGGCTATTGGGTGGCGAGCAGTACTTC.

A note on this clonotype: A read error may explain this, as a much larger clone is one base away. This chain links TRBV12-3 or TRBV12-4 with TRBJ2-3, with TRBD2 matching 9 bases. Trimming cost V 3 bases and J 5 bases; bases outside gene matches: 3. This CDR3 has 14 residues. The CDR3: CASSFGGGVDTQYF. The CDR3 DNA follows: TGTGCCAGCAGTTTCGGCGGGGGGGTAGATACGCAGTATTTT.

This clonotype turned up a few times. Here the CDR3 reads CSVQLAGGYNEQFF. The CDR3 nucleotides are TGCAGCGTCCAACTAGCGGGGGGATACAATGAGCAGTTCTTC. The rearrangement links TRBV29-1 to TRBJ2-1; TRBD2 matches 12 bases. V dropped 6 bases and J dropped 4; count of bases not matched to a gene: 4. Germline loops: CDR1 SQVTM, CDR2 ANQGSEA. There are 14 residues in the CDR3.

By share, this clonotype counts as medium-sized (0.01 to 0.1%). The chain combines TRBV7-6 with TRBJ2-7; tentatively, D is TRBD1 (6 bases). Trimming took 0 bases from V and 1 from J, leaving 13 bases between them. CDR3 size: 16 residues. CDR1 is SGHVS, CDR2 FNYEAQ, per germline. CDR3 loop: CASSLALDSESYEQYF. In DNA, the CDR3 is TGTGCCAGCAGCTTAGCGCTGGACAGTGAATCCTACGAGCAGTACTTC.

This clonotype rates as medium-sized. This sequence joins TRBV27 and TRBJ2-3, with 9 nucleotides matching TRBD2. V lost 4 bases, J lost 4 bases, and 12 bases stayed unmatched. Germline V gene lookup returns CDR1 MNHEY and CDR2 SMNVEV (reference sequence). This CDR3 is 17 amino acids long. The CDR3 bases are TGTGCCAGCAGTTCCCAGACGGGACTAGCAGCCCCAGATACGCAGTATTTT. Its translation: CASSSQTGLAAPDTQYF.

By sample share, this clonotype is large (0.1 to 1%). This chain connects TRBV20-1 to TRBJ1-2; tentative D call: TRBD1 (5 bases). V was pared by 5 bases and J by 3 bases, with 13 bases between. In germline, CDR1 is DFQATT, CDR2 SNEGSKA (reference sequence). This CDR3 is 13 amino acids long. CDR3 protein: CSAGGGIHYGYTF. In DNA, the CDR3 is TGCAGTGCTGGGGGGGGGATCCACTATGGCTACACCTTC.

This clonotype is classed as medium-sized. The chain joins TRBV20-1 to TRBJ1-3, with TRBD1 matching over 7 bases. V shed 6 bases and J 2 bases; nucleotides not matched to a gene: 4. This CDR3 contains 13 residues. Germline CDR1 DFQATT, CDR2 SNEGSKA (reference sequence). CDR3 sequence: CSAQGTAGNTIYF. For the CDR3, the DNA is TGCAGTGCCCAAGGGACAGCTGGAAACACCATATATTTT.